This T cell receptor beta chain originates from a study of early T cells in non-severe SARS-CoV-2 infection. Looking at the study overall: Alpha and beta chains were unpaired, from unsorted whole-blood bulk RNA.

Germline V lookup: CDR1 DFQATT, CDR2 SNEGSKA (reference sequence). This CDR3 is built from 13 residues. The V segment lost 5 bases and the J segment 3 bases; nucleotides outside the gene matches: 7. In the library, individual cDNA molecules carried attached unique molecular identifiers. TCRdb re-analysed the 5' RACE reads in MiXCR, keeping a single row per CDR3 protein. The sample records 35,000 to 40,000 distinct CDR3 sequences, roughly 5% being singletons. This clonotype was recorded at least ten times. The antigen is unknown. Broader study findings: Anti-spike CD8 responses were favored by VDJdb matching, which missed private and CD4 specificities.

This clonotype was obtained from an adult who was a healthcare worker with PCR-confirmed SARS-CoV-2 infection or an uninfected control (not recorded which). Sequencing input: whole blood. The J gene is TRBJ2-7, the V gene TRBV20-1; TRBD2 matches at 7 bases. CDR3 sequence (DNA): TGCAGTGCTCAGACTAGCTATAACTACGAGCAGTACTTC. Amino acid sequence: CSAQTSYNYEQYF.